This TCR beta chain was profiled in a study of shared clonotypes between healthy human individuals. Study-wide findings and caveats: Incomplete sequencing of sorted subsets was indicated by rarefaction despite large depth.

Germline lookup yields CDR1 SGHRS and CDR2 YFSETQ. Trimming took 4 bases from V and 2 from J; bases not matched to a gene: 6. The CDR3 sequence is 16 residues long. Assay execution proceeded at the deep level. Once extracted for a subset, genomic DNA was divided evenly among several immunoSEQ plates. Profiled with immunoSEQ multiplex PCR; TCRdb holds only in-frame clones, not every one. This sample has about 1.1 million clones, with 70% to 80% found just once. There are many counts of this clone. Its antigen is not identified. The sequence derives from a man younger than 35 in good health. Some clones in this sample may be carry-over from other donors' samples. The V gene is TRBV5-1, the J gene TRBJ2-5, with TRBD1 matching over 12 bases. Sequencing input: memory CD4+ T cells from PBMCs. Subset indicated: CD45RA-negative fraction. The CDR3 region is CASSAGTGGYQETQYF. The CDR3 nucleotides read TGCGCCAGCAGCGCAGGGACAGGGGGCTATCAAGAGACCCAGTACTTC.